A selection of T cell receptor beta chains follows, all from one sample in a study of T cells after yellow fever vaccination. TCRdb fed the 5' RACE reads into MiXCR, producing one record per CDR3 protein. This sample yields over 250,000 distinct CDR3 sequences, of which roughly 5.6% are seen a single time; roughly 3% belongs to the top ten. Sequences were derived from CD4+ T cells sorted from PBMCs, sampled on the day of the yellow fever booster vaccination. The receptors originated from a man between 18 and 29 years old who received the YFV17D yellow fever vaccine. The CDR3 runs from the conserved cysteine through the conserved F or W. D genes are given only for firm matches. Not all rows give a size; the values are once, few, many and, for expanded clones, a class.

D gene: NA; V gene: TRBV11-2; J gene: TRBJ2-1; clone size: few; CDR3 protein: CASSVAGEYNEQFF; CDR3 DNA: TGTGCCAGCAGCGTGGCAGGGGAGTACAATGAGCAGTTCTTC
D gene: NA; V gene: TRBV5-4; J gene: TRBJ1-4; clone size: NA; CDR3 protein: CASSLEGDAGEKLFF; CDR3 DNA: TGTGCCAGCAGCTTGGAGGGGGACGCTGGTGAAAAACTGTTTTTT
D gene: NA; V gene: TRBV6-5; J gene: TRBJ1-2; clone size: NA; CDR3 protein: CASSYYNTGHLGYTF; CDR3 DNA: TGTGCCAGCAGTTACTACAATACGGGACATCTCGGCTACACCTTC
D gene: NA; V gene: TRBV5-1; J gene: TRBJ2-7; clone size: many; CDR3 protein: CASSLGHWDEQYF; CDR3 DNA: TGCGCCAGCAGCCTAGGTCACTGGGACGAGCAGTACTTC
D gene: NA; V gene: TRBV7-2; J gene: TRBJ2-2; clone size: NA; CDR3 protein: CASSFGSGRRELFF; CDR3 DNA: TGTGCCAGCAGCTTCGGGTCAGGGAGGAGAGAGCTGTTTTTT
D gene: NA; V gene: TRBV20-1; J gene: TRBJ1-5; clone size: many; CDR3 protein: CSARDLGRGEGQPQHF; CDR3 DNA: TGCAGTGCTAGAGATCTGGGTAGGGGAGAGGGGCAGCCCCAGCATTTT
D gene: NA; V gene: TRBV6-5; J gene: TRBJ1-1; clone size: many; CDR3 protein: CASSYDMTSLGGEAFF; CDR3 DNA: TGTGCCAGCAGTTACGACATGACATCCCTGGGGGGTGAAGCTTTCTTT
D gene: TRBD2; V gene: TRBV7-6; J gene: TRBJ2-3; clone size: many; CDR3 protein: CASSPREGRAQYF; CDR3 DNA: TGTGCCAGCAGCCCCCGGGAGGGGAGGGCGCAGTATTTT
D gene: TRBD2; V gene: TRBV11-2; J gene: TRBJ2-2; clone size: many; CDR3 protein: CASSRRGDGLPGELFF; CDR3 DNA: TGTGCCAGCAGCCGCCGGGGGGACGGACTCCCGGGGGAGCTGTTTTTT
D gene: NA; V gene: TRBV29-1; J gene: TRBJ2-5; clone size: many; CDR3 protein: CSVAGVGGQRSGETQYF; CDR3 DNA: TGCAGCGTCGCGGGGGTCGGGGGACAACGGAGTGGGGAGACCCAGTACTTC
D gene: NA; V gene: TRBV6-2/TRBV6-3; J gene: TRBJ1-5; clone size: NA; CDR3 protein: CASSRLRNQGQPQHF; CDR3 DNA: TGTGCCAGCAGTCGCTTAAGGAACCAGGGTCAGCCCCAGCATTTT
D gene: NA; V gene: TRBV29-1; J gene: TRBJ2-3; clone size: few; CDR3 protein: CSVESTDTQYF; CDR3 DNA: TGCAGCGTTGAGTCCACAGATACGCAGTATTTT
D gene: NA; V gene: TRBV11-2; J gene: TRBJ1-1; clone size: many; CDR3 protein: CASSLGSAPDREAFF; CDR3 DNA: TGTGCCAGCAGCTTAGGTTCGGCTCCCGACCGAGAAGCTTTCTTT
D gene: NA; V gene: TRBV4-3; J gene: TRBJ1-1; clone size: many; CDR3 protein: CASSQFGQNTEAFF; CDR3 DNA: TGCGCCAGCAGCCAATTTGGGCAGAACACTGAAGCTTTCTTT
D gene: NA; V gene: TRBV29-1; J gene: TRBJ2-5; clone size: NA; CDR3 protein: CSVKGAGGYETQYF; CDR3 DNA: TGCAGCGTTAAGGGGGCGGGGGGATATGAGACCCAGTACTTC
D gene: NA; V gene: TRBV5-6; J gene: TRBJ2-5; clone size: many; CDR3 protein: CASSLRRRQDQETQYF; CDR3 DNA: TGTGCCAGCAGCTTGCGGCGCCGCCAGGATCAAGAGACCCAGTACTTC
D gene: NA; V gene: TRBV4-3; J gene: TRBJ1-2; clone size: many; CDR3 protein: CASSQGRGMKTYGYTF; CDR3 DNA: TGCGCCAGCAGCCAAGGCCGAGGGATGAAGACCTATGGCTACACCTTC
D gene: TRBD1; V gene: TRBV7-8; J gene: TRBJ2-2; clone size: many; CDR3 protein: CASSTRGTGELFF; CDR3 DNA: TGTGCCAGCAGTACCAGGGGGACCGGGGAGCTGTTTTTT
D gene: TRBD2; V gene: TRBV3-1; J gene: TRBJ2-1; clone size: NA; CDR3 protein: CASSRLKSGGAYLFF; CDR3 DNA: TGTGCCAGCAGCCGACTAAAAAGCGGGGGGGCCTATTTGTTCTTC
D gene: NA; V gene: TRBV5-1; J gene: TRBJ1-3; clone size: few; CDR3 protein: CASSLADTGSSGNTIYF; CDR3 DNA: TGCGCCAGCAGCTTGGCGGATACAGGGAGCTCTGGAAACACCATATATTTT
D gene: NA; V gene: TRBV5-1; J gene: TRBJ2-3; clone size: few; CDR3 protein: CASSLAWAGRNTQYF; CDR3 DNA: TGCGCCAGCAGCTTGGCGTGGGCTGGGCGGAATACGCAGTATTTT
D gene: TRBD2; V gene: TRBV4-1; J gene: TRBJ2-3; clone size: many; CDR3 protein: CASSQEAHLAGVTQYF; CDR3 DNA: TGCGCCAGCAGCCAAGAGGCCCACTTGGCGGGGGTTACGCAGTATTTT
D gene: NA; V gene: TRBV9; J gene: TRBJ2-5; clone size: few; CDR3 protein: CASSVQGAETQYF; CDR3 DNA: TGTGCCAGCAGCGTACAGGGAGCGGAGACCCAGTACTTC
D gene: NA; V gene: TRBV9; J gene: TRBJ2-3; clone size: NA; CDR3 protein: CASSPRWGDLTDTQYF; CDR3 DNA: TGTGCCAGCAGCCCCCGTTGGGGGGATCTCACAGATACGCAGTATTTT
D gene: TRBD1; V gene: TRBV18; J gene: TRBJ2-7; clone size: NA; CDR3 protein: CASSGRTGVYEQYF; CDR3 DNA: TGTGCCAGCTCAGGACGGACAGGGGTTTACGAGCAGTACTTC
D gene: TRBD1; V gene: TRBV5-4; J gene: TRBJ1-1; clone size: NA; CDR3 protein: CASSFAPGQGGIWTEAFF; CDR3 DNA: TGTGCCAGCAGCTTCGCTCCGGGACAGGGAGGGATTTGGACTGAAGCTTTCTTT
D gene: NA; V gene: TRBV7-2; J gene: TRBJ2-3; clone size: NA; CDR3 protein: CASSLGQITYGTQYF; CDR3 DNA: TGTGCCAGCAGCTTGGGCCAGATCACTTACGGTACGCAGTATTTT
D gene: TRBD1; V gene: TRBV4-3; J gene: TRBJ1-2; clone size: many; CDR3 protein: CASSQGQGFGYTF; CDR3 DNA: TGCGCCAGCAGCCAAGGACAGGGGTTCGGCTACACCTTC
D gene: NA; V gene: TRBV10-3; J gene: TRBJ1-2; clone size: few; CDR3 protein: CAISGVYGYTF; CDR3 DNA: TGTGCCATCAGTGGCGTATATGGCTACACCTTC
D gene: TRBD1; V gene: TRBV7-9; J gene: TRBJ1-1; clone size: few; CDR3 protein: CASSSSGTDTEAFF; CDR3 DNA: TGTGCCAGCAGCTCATCCGGGACAGACACTGAAGCTTTCTTT
D gene: TRBD1; V gene: TRBV6-1; J gene: TRBJ1-2; clone size: many; CDR3 protein: CASTQGAPGYTF; CDR3 DNA: TGTGCCAGCACCCAGGGGGCCCCGGGCTACACCTTC
D gene: NA; V gene: TRBV29-1; J gene: TRBJ2-5; clone size: NA; CDR3 protein: CSVERGGRSWTAQETQYF; CDR3 DNA: TGCAGCGTTGAAAGGGGGGGGCGGAGTTGGACGGCCCAAGAGACCCAGTACTTC
D gene: NA; V gene: TRBV20-1; J gene: TRBJ1-2; clone size: NA; CDR3 protein: CSARARGEGVYGYTF; CDR3 DNA: TGCAGTGCTAGAGCCCGGGGGGAGGGAGTCTATGGCTACACCTTC
D gene: TRBD1; V gene: TRBV10-2; J gene: TRBJ2-3; clone size: many; CDR3 protein: CASGDSSDTQYF; CDR3 DNA: TGCGCCAGCGGGGACAGCTCAGATACGCAGTATTTT
D gene: NA; V gene: TRBV5-1; J gene: TRBJ2-5; clone size: NA; CDR3 protein: CASSSAGVSARETQYF; CDR3 DNA: TGCGCCAGCAGCTCAGCCGGAGTGAGCGCCCGGGAGACCCAGTACTTC
D gene: NA; V gene: TRBV7-9; J gene: TRBJ1-2; clone size: few; CDR3 protein: CASSPGTRSYGYTF; CDR3 DNA: TGTGCCAGCAGCCCGGGGACAAGGTCCTATGGCTACACCTTC
D gene: NA; V gene: TRBV20-1; J gene: TRBJ2-3; clone size: many; CDR3 protein: CSAREGGTDTQYF; CDR3 DNA: TGCAGTGCTCGTGAGGGAGGCACAGATACGCAGTATTTT
D gene: TRBD2; V gene: TRBV5-1; J gene: TRBJ2-1; clone size: many; CDR3 protein: CASSSNTEGGKQFF; CDR3 DNA: TGCGCCAGCAGCTCCAATACGGAGGGAGGGAAGCAGTTCTTC
D gene: NA; V gene: TRBV14; J gene: TRBJ2-1; clone size: NA; CDR3 protein: CASSQNLVLYNEQFF; CDR3 DNA: TGTGCCAGCAGCCAAAATCTAGTCCTCTACAATGAGCAGTTCTTC
D gene: NA; V gene: TRBV6-2/TRBV6-3; J gene: TRBJ2-1; clone size: once; CDR3 protein: CATPGGQRTDEQFF; CDR3 DNA: TGTGCCACCCCTGGGGGGCAGCGCACTGATGAGCAGTTCTTC
D gene: NA; V gene: TRBV6-6; J gene: TRBJ1-5; clone size: NA; CDR3 protein: CASSSRGLEPQHF; CDR3 DNA: TGTGCCAGCAGTTCCAGGGGTTTGGAGCCCCAGCATTTT
D gene: NA; V gene: TRBV20-1; J gene: TRBJ2-3; clone size: few; CDR3 protein: CSAEGKTVDTQYF; CDR3 DNA: TGCAGTGCTGAGGGGAAGACAGTTGATACGCAGTATTTT
D gene: TRBD1; V gene: TRBV7-9; J gene: TRBJ2-3; clone size: few; CDR3 protein: CASSLGQAGTDTQYF; CDR3 DNA: TGTGCCAGCAGCCTAGGACAGGCGGGCACAGATACGCAGTATTTT
D gene: NA; V gene: TRBV5-6; J gene: TRBJ1-3; clone size: many; CDR3 protein: CASSSTGSSGNTIYF; CDR3 DNA: TGTGCCAGCAGCTCAACAGGGAGCTCTGGAAACACCATATATTTT
D gene: TRBD1; V gene: TRBV2; J gene: TRBJ2-2; clone size: NA; CDR3 protein: CASSRQGDGELFF; CDR3 DNA: TGTGCCAGCAGTAGACAGGGTGACGGGGAGCTGTTTTTT
D gene: TRBD1; V gene: TRBV7-2; J gene: TRBJ1-2; clone size: NA; CDR3 protein: CASSLDRGGTVYGYTF; CDR3 DNA: TGTGCCAGCAGCTTAGACCGTGGGGGGACAGTTTATGGCTACACCTTC
D gene: NA; V gene: TRBV5-6; J gene: TRBJ1-2; clone size: NA; CDR3 protein: CASSVPNYGYTF; CDR3 DNA: TGTGCCAGCAGCGTACCGAACTATGGCTACACCTTC
D gene: NA; V gene: TRBV6-5; J gene: TRBJ1-2; clone size: NA; CDR3 protein: CASSYGEFNYGYTF; CDR3 DNA: TGTGCCAGCAGTTACGGGGAGTTTAACTATGGCTACACCTTC
D gene: NA; V gene: TRBV18; J gene: TRBJ2-2; clone size: NA; CDR3 protein: CASSPPTRHTGELFF; CDR3 DNA: TGTGCCAGCTCACCACCTACCCGGCACACCGGGGAGCTGTTTTTT
D gene: TRBD2; V gene: TRBV7-2; J gene: TRBJ2-3; clone size: NA; CDR3 protein: CASSLMSGGYRTDTQYF; CDR3 DNA: TGTGCCAGCAGCTTGATGTCGGGGGGATATCGCACAGATACGCAGTATTTT
D gene: NA; V gene: TRBV4-3; J gene: TRBJ1-5; clone size: many; CDR3 protein: CASSPTLPGGQPQHF; CDR3 DNA: TGCGCCAGCAGCCCAACACTCCCCGGAGGGCAGCCCCAGCATTTT
D gene: NA; V gene: TRBV5-1; J gene: TRBJ2-6; clone size: many; CDR3 protein: CASRQAGGANVLTF; CDR3 DNA: TGCGCCAGCCGACAGGCCGGCGGGGCCAACGTCCTGACTTTC
D gene: TRBD1; V gene: TRBV12-3/TRBV12-4; J gene: TRBJ1-2; clone size: many; CDR3 protein: CASSSAGQGAGGYTF; CDR3 DNA: TGTGCCAGCAGCTCCGCGGGACAGGGGGCGGGTGGCTACACCTTC
D gene: NA; V gene: TRBV6-4; J gene: TRBJ2-3; clone size: few; CDR3 protein: CASSDSGQLNTDTQYF; CDR3 DNA: TGTGCCAGCAGTGACTCAGGACAGCTTAACACAGATACGCAGTATTTT
D gene: NA; V gene: TRBV19; J gene: TRBJ2-7; clone size: few; CDR3 protein: CASSDPSAGAYEQYF; CDR3 DNA: TGTGCCAGTAGTGACCCCTCCGCGGGTGCCTACGAGCAGTACTTC